These 7 T cell receptor beta chains were sequenced from one sample in a study of response to subunit inactivated influenza vaccine. Via MiXCR, TCRdb re-called the RT-PCR reads, giving one row per CDR3 protein. The data contain about 160,000 distinct CDR3 sequences, about a tenth of them singletons. Sequencing was performed on non-naive T cells sorted from PBMCs, taken more than 35 days after vaccination. All receptors come from a man over 45 who received an inactivated influenza vaccine.

This clonotype was observed a few times. The chain links TRBV2 to TRBJ2-2; 11 nucleotides agree with TRBD2. Losses at the gene ends were 5 bases for V and 7 bases for J; bases not matched to a gene: 9. From germline, CDR1 is SNHLY and CDR2 FYNNEI. The CDR3 consists of 16 residues. This chain's CDR3 is CASSPGTSGWVGELFF. The CDR3, as DNA: TGTGCCAGCAGTCCCGGGACTAGCGGCTGGGTCGGGGAGCTGTTTTTT.

This clonotype was detected only a few times. The CDR3 DNA reads as TGCGCCAGCAGCTTGGAGGGAGGAGACACAGATACGCAGTATTTT. Residues: CASSLEGGDTDTQYF. V gene TRBV5-1 combines with J gene TRBJ2-3, with D possibly TRBD2 on 6 matching bases. V gave up 0 bases and J gave up 2 bases, with 10 bases separating them. The CDR3 contains 15 residues. From germline, CDR1 is SGHRS and CDR2 YFSETQ.

V gene TRBV6-5 combines with J gene TRBJ1-1; D not certain. The CDR3 extends over 14 amino acids. Between the trimmed V and J ends, which lost 4 bases and 1 base, there was a span of 10 bases. Germline assignment: CDR1 MNHEY and CDR2 SVGAGI. CDR3 loop: CASSSRQSNTEAFF. CDR3 in DNA: TGTGCCAGCAGTTCGAGACAATCGAACACTGAAGCTTTCTTT.

This clonotype showed up just a few times. The gene calls are TRBV12-3 or TRBV12-4 and TRBJ1-2; 9 nucleotides agree with TRBD1. This CDR3 is built from 14 residues. V was clipped by 5 bases and J by 5 bases; unmatched bases: 6. The CDR3 protein is CASSRSGQGYGYTF. In nucleotides, the CDR3 is TGTGCCAGCAGTCGCTCGGGACAGGGTTATGGCTACACCTTC.

The V and J genes are TRBV12-3 or TRBV12-4 and TRBJ2-7; the D gene is possibly TRBD2 (5 bases). Trimming left V 6 bases short and J 2 bases short, with 14 bases between. The CDR3 totals 14 residues. The CDR3, as DNA: TGTGCCAGCAGCCCGCGTGGAGGCCCCTACGAGCAGTACTTC. It translates to CASSPRGGPYEQYF.

This clonotype was detected a few times. This chain uses TRBV5-1 with TRBJ2-7; possibly TRBD1 or TRBD2 for D (5 bases each). From germline, CDR1 is SGHRS and CDR2 YFSETQ. V dropped 6 bases and J dropped 0 bases, with 13 bases sitting between them. The CDR3 has 14 amino acids. As DNA, the CDR3 is TGCGCCAGCACCTGGGGGTTCAGCTCCTACGAGCAGTACTTC. This codes for CASTWGFSSYEQYF.

This clonotype has more than one count but fewer than ten. The chain uses TRBV7-3 and TRBJ2-1, with D perhaps TRBD1 (7 bases). The CDR3 is 13 amino acids. The V end lost 5 bases, the J end lost 8 bases, and 13 bases lay between the germline ends. The germline CDR1 and CDR2 sequences are SGHTA and FQGTGA. In DNA form, the CDR3 reads TGTGCCAGCAGCGCATCAGGGGGGTATGAGCAGTTCTTC. Its translation is CASSASGGYEQFF.